This TCR beta chain stems from a study of T cell responses to AZD1222 COVID-19 vaccine. Sequenced by immunoSEQ multiplex PCR; TCRdb stores in-frame clones only, minus some. Of roughly 140,000 clones in the sample, about 85% were seen once. With respect to this clone: Antigen: not known.

Study results and limitations: Unmutated variant regions reportedly attract nearly half of all spike-specific TCRs. Most donors were white British and more were female, and clonal diversity was possibly underestimated. Distributed over spike, vaccine-associated CD4 TCRs predominated at 160-218 and 743-854. Among AZD1222 vaccinees, only 5 to 7 were seropositive at baseline.

The V end was cut by 0 bases, the J end by 4 bases, with 11 bases between. The CDR3 is 15 residues long. Germline loops: CDR1 MGHRA, CDR2 YSYEKL. The clonotype comes from an adult who had recovered from COVID-19. The specimen comprised peripheral blood, sampled after recovery from COVID-19. J is TRBJ2-3 and V is TRBV4-1; a possible D gene is TRBD1 (5 bases). CDR3 in DNA: TGCGCCAGCAGCCAAGATTGGGGCTTCTCAGATACGCAGTATTTT. This gives the protein CASSQDWGFSDTQYF.